The clone carrying this T cell receptor beta chain occurred a few times. The antigen remains unidentified. Template material for amplifying TCR beta CDR3 regions consisted of RNA transcripts. HTBI primers were employed in a first-round RT-PCR of the TCR CDR3. TCRdb reprocessed the multiplex PCR reads via MiXCR and lists one record per CDR3 protein. The data show fewer than 850,000 distinct CDR3 sequences, with 17% seen just once and about 16% held by the top ten. V was pared by 3 bases and J by 3 bases, with 8 bases of the junction left unmatched. The CDR3 extends over 15 amino acids. The germline V gene has CDR1 MDHEN and CDR2 SYDVKM. Clinical symptoms, serum thyroxine, TRAb, thyroid ultrasound and orbital computed tomography established diagnosis. This specimen comes from a study of T cells in Graves' hyperthyroidism and ophthalmopathy. Findings and caveats of the study: Blood shared most expanded thyroid clonotypes above 0.001.

J is TRBJ2-7 and V is TRBV28, with 7 bases fitting TRBD2. The material sequenced was blood. This TCR was recovered from a middle-aged man with Graves' hyperthyroidism. For the CDR3, the DNA is TGTGCCAGCAGTTTGTCAGGGAGGGGATACTACGAGCAGTACTTC. It codes for CASSLSGRGYYEQYF.